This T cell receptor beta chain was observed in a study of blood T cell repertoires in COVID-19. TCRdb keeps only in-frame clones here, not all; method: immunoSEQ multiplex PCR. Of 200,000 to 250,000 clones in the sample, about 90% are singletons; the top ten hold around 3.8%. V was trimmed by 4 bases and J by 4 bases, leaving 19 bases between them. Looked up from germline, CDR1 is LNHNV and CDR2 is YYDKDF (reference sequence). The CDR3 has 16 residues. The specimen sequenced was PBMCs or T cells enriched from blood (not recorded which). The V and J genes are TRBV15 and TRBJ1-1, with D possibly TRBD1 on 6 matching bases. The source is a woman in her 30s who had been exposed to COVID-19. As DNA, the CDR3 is TGTGCCACCAGCAAAGACTTACAGGGAGTCGGCACTGAAGCTTTCTTT. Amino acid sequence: CATSKDLQGVGTEAFF.